The rows below give T cell receptor beta chains drawn from one sample of a study of OX40 agonist ivuxolimab in advanced cancers. This table comes from immunoSEQ multiplex PCR, and its TCRdb copy is limited to in-frame clones, with some not included. The table lists about 67,000 clones, over 65% of them singletons. The specimen comprised CD4+ or CD8+ T cells sorted from blood, sampled in a trial of the OX40 agonist ivuxolimab. The origin of the receptors is an adult with an advanced solid tumor such as melanoma, head and neck, liver or kidney cancer. CDR3s include the opening cysteine and the closing phenylalanine or tryptophan. Each record gives: D gene, clone size, V gene, J gene, CDR3 protein, CDR3 DNA. The D gene is left open where the match is weak. Clone size is given for some rows only: seen once, a few or many times, or a class if the clone is expanded.

d_gene: TRBD1
abundance: -
v_gene: TRBV7-9
j_gene: TRBJ2-7
CDR3aa: CASSRGGTGVQISYEQYF
CDR3nt: TGTGCCAGCAGCCGAGGAGGGACAGGGGTCCAAATCTCCTACGAGCAGTACTTC

d_gene: TRBD1
abundance: -
v_gene: TRBV5-6
j_gene: TRBJ2-7
CDR3aa: CASSFELGGTGGYEQYF
CDR3nt: TGTGCCAGCAGCTTTGAGCTTGGCGGGACAGGGGGCTACGAGCAGTACTTC

d_gene: -
abundance: -
v_gene: TRBV2
j_gene: TRBJ2-7
CDR3aa: CASSVKKTGFRTYEQYF
CDR3nt: TGTGCCAGCAGTGTTAAAAAAACGGGATTCCGAACCTACGAGCAGTACTTC

d_gene: TRBD2
abundance: -
v_gene: TRBV19
j_gene: TRBJ2-5
CDR3aa: CASSILASGGRETQYF
CDR3nt: TGTGCCAGTAGTATCCTAGCTAGCGGGGGTAGGGAGACCCAGTACTTC

d_gene: -
abundance: -
v_gene: TRBV12-5
j_gene: TRBJ1-1
CDR3aa: CASGLIRGAEAFF
CDR3nt: TGTGCTAGTGGTTTGATCAGGGGCGCTGAAGCTTTCTTT

d_gene: TRBD2
abundance: -
v_gene: TRBV7-2
j_gene: TRBJ2-7
CDR3aa: CASSFGTSGGFREF
CDR3nt: TGTGCCAGCAGCTTCGGGACTAGCGGGGGGTTCAGGGAATTC

d_gene: -
abundance: -
v_gene: TRBV6-6
j_gene: TRBJ2-5
CDR3aa: CASSRGWTRLQETQYF
CDR3nt: TGTGCCAGCAGTCGGGGCTGGACAAGACTTCAAGAGACCCAGTACTTC

d_gene: -
abundance: -
v_gene: TRBV29-1
j_gene: TRBJ1-2
CDR3aa: CSVGMGNYGYTF
CDR3nt: TGCAGCGTTGGGATGGGCAACTATGGCTACACCTTC

d_gene: -
abundance: -
v_gene: TRBV7-9
j_gene: TRBJ1-2
CDR3aa: CASSSGSYGYTF
CDR3nt: TGTGCCAGCAGCTCAGGGTCCTATGGCTACACCTTC

d_gene: -
abundance: once
v_gene: TRBV7-9
j_gene: TRBJ1-1
CDR3aa: CASSSQGGETEAFF
CDR3nt: TGTGCCAGCAGCTCCCAAGGTGGGGAAACTGAAGCTTTCTTT

d_gene: -
abundance: -
v_gene: TRBV18
j_gene: TRBJ1-2
CDR3aa: CASSPGAGTYGYTF
CDR3nt: TGTGCCAGCTCACCTGGGGCAGGGACCTATGGCTACACCTTC

d_gene: -
abundance: -
v_gene: TRBV5-1
j_gene: TRBJ1-4
CDR3aa: CASSLVPPPGGKLFF
CDR3nt: TGCGCCAGCAGCTTGGTGCCCCCCCCGGGGGGAAAACTGTTTTTT

d_gene: -
abundance: -
v_gene: TRBV10-3
j_gene: TRBJ1-1
CDR3aa: CAISEATRMNTEAFF
CDR3nt: TGTGCCATCAGTGAGGCTACCAGAATGAACACTGAAGCTTTCTTT

d_gene: -
abundance: -
v_gene: TRBV28
j_gene: TRBJ1-3
CDR3aa: CASSLVPALSGNTIYF
CDR3nt: TGTGCCAGCAGTTTGGTTCCCGCTCTCTCTGGAAACACCATATATTTT

d_gene: -
abundance: few
v_gene: TRBV9
j_gene: TRBJ2-2
CDR3aa: CASGNPGELFF
CDR3nt: TGTGCCAGCGGAAACCCCGGGGAGCTGTTTTTT

d_gene: TRBD1
abundance: -
v_gene: TRBV18
j_gene: TRBJ2-2
CDR3aa: CASSPRTGRTGELFF
CDR3nt: TGTGCCAGCTCACCCCGGACAGGTCGCACCGGGGAGCTGTTTTTT

d_gene: -
abundance: once
v_gene: TRBV9
j_gene: TRBJ1-3
CDR3aa: CASSVSTPGNTIYF
CDR3nt: TGTGCCAGCAGCGTTAGCACGCCTGGAAACACCATATATTTT

d_gene: -
abundance: -
v_gene: TRBV5-5
j_gene: TRBJ1-2
CDR3aa: CASHEGVNYGYTF
CDR3nt: TGTGCCAGCCACGAGGGGGTAAACTATGGCTACACCTTC

d_gene: TRBD1
abundance: -
v_gene: TRBV5-1
j_gene: TRBJ2-5
CDR3aa: CASSRDRGYQETQYF
CDR3nt: TGCGCCAGCAGTAGGGACAGGGGCTATCAAGAGACCCAGTACTTC

d_gene: -
abundance: -
v_gene: TRBV11-2
j_gene: TRBJ1-5
CDR3aa: CASSLFVNQPQHF
CDR3nt: TGTGCCAGCAGCTTGTTCGTCAATCAGCCCCAGCATTTT

d_gene: -
abundance: few
v_gene: TRBV6-1
j_gene: TRBJ1-2
CDR3aa: CASSEFGQGGYGYTF
CDR3nt: TGTGCCAGCAGTGAATTTGGGCAGGGAGGCTATGGCTACACCTTC

d_gene: -
abundance: -
v_gene: TRBV5-6
j_gene: TRBJ1-5
CDR3aa: CASSLMTGSNQPQHF
CDR3nt: TGTGCCAGCAGCTTAATGACGGGTAGCAATCAGCCCCAGCATTTT

d_gene: -
abundance: -
v_gene: TRBV11-2
j_gene: TRBJ1-2
CDR3aa: CASSRTQGSGLTGYTF
CDR3nt: TGTGCCAGCAGCAGGACCCAGGGTTCAGGGTTAACTGGCTACACCTTC

d_gene: -
abundance: once
v_gene: TRBV7-8
j_gene: TRBJ2-7
CDR3aa: CASSREVQGSSYEQYF
CDR3nt: TGTGCCAGCAGCCGAGAAGTGCAGGGGAGCTCCTACGAGCAGTACTTC

d_gene: -
abundance: few
v_gene: TRBV18
j_gene: TRBJ2-1
CDR3aa: CASSPFATNNEQFF
CDR3nt: TGTGCCAGCTCACCATTCGCGACAAACAATGAGCAGTTCTTC

d_gene: -
abundance: -
v_gene: TRBV12-2
j_gene: TRBJ1-1
CDR3aa: CASRLAAIGANTEAFF
CDR3nt: TGTGCAAGTCGCTTAGCGGCGATAGGGGCGAACACTGAAGCTTTCTTT

d_gene: -
abundance: -
v_gene: TRBV4-3
j_gene: TRBJ1-5
CDR3aa: CASSHQKPGGNTQPQHF
CDR3nt: TGCGCCAGCAGCCACCAAAAGCCCGGAGGGAACACTCAGCCCCAGCATTTT